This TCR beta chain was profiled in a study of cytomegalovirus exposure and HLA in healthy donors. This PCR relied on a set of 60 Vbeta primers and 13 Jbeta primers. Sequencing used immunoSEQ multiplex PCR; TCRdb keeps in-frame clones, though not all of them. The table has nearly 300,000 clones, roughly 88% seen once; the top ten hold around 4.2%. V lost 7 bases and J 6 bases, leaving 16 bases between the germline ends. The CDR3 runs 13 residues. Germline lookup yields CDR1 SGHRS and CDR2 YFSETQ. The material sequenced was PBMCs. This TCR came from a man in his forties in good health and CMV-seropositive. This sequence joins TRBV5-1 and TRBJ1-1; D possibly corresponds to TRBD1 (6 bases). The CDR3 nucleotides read TGCGCCAGCCGGGGCGGGGGGGCCCCTGAAGCTTTCTTT. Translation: CASRGGGAPEAFF.